The 8 T cell receptor beta chains listed next were all sequenced from one sample in a study of blood T cells in healthy people across ages. Alongside a J-beta primer mix, a sample-barcoded 5' primer served in a second PCR lasting roughly 7 to 11 cycles. Each CDR3 protein is one row after TCRdb ran MiXCR on the 5' RACE reads. The sample includes fewer than 1,000,000 distinct CDR3 sequences, 46% of them seen just once. The sequenced sample consisted of blood. The receptors derive from a man older than 75 in good health.

This clonotype was detected only a few times. The chain joins TRBV6-5 to TRBJ2-5; no firm D call. Trimming shortened V by 6 bases and J by 0 bases, and 11 bases separated the two germline ends. This CDR3 is 14 amino acids long. CDR1 is MNHEY and CDR2 is SVGAGI in the germline V gene. CDR3 DNA: TGTGCCAGCAGCCCGGCGGCGTACCAAGAGACCCAGTACTTC. The encoded protein is CASSPAAYQETQYF.

V is TRBV11-2 and J is TRBJ2-4; possible D gene TRBD1, 6 bases. With the DNA end fitting TRBJ2-7 better, the J assignment may be wrong. This CDR3 is built from 12 residues. The germline CDR1 and CDR2 sequences are SGHAT and FQNNGV. The CDR3 nucleotides read TGTGCCAGCAGCCAGGGGCTGAACGAGCAGTACTTC. This codes for CASSQGLNEQYF.

The chain carries TRBV29-1 and TRBJ2-3, with TRBD2 matching 10 bases. The germline gives CDR1 SQVTM, CDR2 ANQGSEA. The V and J ends lost 7 bases and 2 bases, in that order; junction bases with no gene match: 12. This CDR3 contains 16 residues. The CDR3 region is CSAGGPGTSDTDTQYF. CDR3 DNA sequence: TGCAGCGCAGGGGGGCCAGGGACTAGCGACACAGATACGCAGTATTTT.

V and J are TRBV20-1 and TRBJ2-1, with unresolved D. The CDR3 has 13 amino acids. The V end lost 5 bases, the J end lost 7 bases, and 15 bases lay between the germline ends. Per the germline V gene, CDR1 is DFQATT and CDR2 is SNEGSKA (reference sequence). In DNA, the CDR3 is TGCAGTGCTTTGGGCCCCAGCTGGAATGAGCAGTTCTTC. The encoded protein is CSALGPSWNEQFF.

The chain is built from TRBV9 and TRBJ2-3, with 12 positions matching TRBD2. The germline gives CDR1 SGDLS, CDR2 YYNGEE. With V trimmed by 1 base and J by 2 bases, 8 bases remained unmatched. The CDR3 extends over 18 amino acids. The CDR3 sequence is CASSVYRTSGTFTDTQYF. DNA for the CDR3: TGTGCCAGCAGCGTATATAGGACTAGCGGGACGTTCACAGATACGCAGTATTTT. Full variable domain (remainder filled in from reference TRBV9 and TRBJ2-3): DSGVTQTPKHLITATGQRVTLRCSPRSGDLSVYWYQQSLDQGLQFLIQYYNGEERAKGNILERFSAQQFPDLHSELNLSSLELGDSALYFCASSVYRTSGTFTDTQYFGPGTRLTVL.

The V call is TRBV30, the J call TRBJ2-7, with a weak D call TRBD1 (6 bases). Germline values: CDR1 GTSNPN, CDR2 SVGIG (reference sequence). The V and J ends lost 2 bases and 4 bases respectively, with 15 bases between them. There are 14 residues in the CDR3. CDR3 sequence: CAWSRGQGTYEQYF. Here the CDR3 DNA reads TGTGCCTGGAGTAGAGGGCAGGGGACGTACGAGCAGTACTTC.

This clonotype came up once. The chain employs TRBV28 and TRBJ1-4, with D maybe TRBD1 (5 bases). The CDR3 runs to 15 residues. Deletions cut 2 bases from V and 8 bases from J, with 15 bases between. Germline assignment: CDR1 MDHEN and CDR2 SYDVKM. CDR3 sequence reads: CASSLPQGSDEKLFF. CDR3 DNA sequence: TGTGCCAGCAGTTTACCTCAGGGTTCCGACGAAAAACTGTTTTTT.

This chain uses TRBV24-1 with TRBJ2-7, with TRBD1 matching over 7 bases. Germline loops: CDR1 KGHDR, CDR2 SFDVKD. This CDR3 has 13 residues. J gave up 5 bases and V 0 bases, and 0 bases lay outside the gene matches. CDR3 in amino acids: CATSDLQGDEQYF. Here the CDR3 DNA reads TGTGCCACCAGTGATTTGCAGGGGGACGAGCAGTACTTC.